The 6 T cell receptor beta chains given below trace back to one sample, sequenced in a study of regulatory T cells in long-lasting Graves disease. Library construction for TCR beta used iRepertoire HTBI primers and Arm-PCR of CDR3 regions. TCRdb ran MiXCR on the multiplex PCR reads and lists one entry per CDR3 protein. The sample has hundreds of thousands of distinct CDR3 sequences, roughly a sixth seen once. Time point of the sample: newly diagnosed GD, antithyroid drugs for less than 3 months. Extracted PBMC RNA gave rise to the TCR library. This same sample was also part of a study on T cells in Graves' hyperthyroidism and ophthalmopathy.

The sequencing used peripheral blood mononuclear cells (PBMCs), collected at new diagnosis, from a patient treated with antithyroid drugs. All receptors come from a woman aged 35 to 59 with Graves disease.

This clonotype was observed at least ten times. The CDR3 DNA is TGTGCCAGCGCACAAGTGGAGACCCAGTACTTC. Protein: CASAQVETQYF. The chain uses TRBV5-8 and TRBJ2-5; D is unresolved. This CDR3 has 11 amino acids. Trimming left V 7 bases short and J 5 bases short, with 9 bases between. CDR1 SGHTS and CDR2 YDEGEE come from the germline V gene.

The chain combines TRBV3-1 with TRBJ1-2; 9 positions agree with TRBD1. The CDR3 runs 15 residues. With V trimmed by 3 bases and J by 7 bases, 9 bases remained unmatched. The germline CDR1 and CDR2 sequences are LGHDT and YNNKEL (reference sequence). The chain's CDR3 is CASSHRQGGSGGYTF. CDR3 DNA: TGTGCCAGCAGCCACAGACAGGGGGGGTCAGGTGGCTACACCTTC.

V gene TRBV4-1 combines with J gene TRBJ1-6; D gene uncertain. The CDR3 is 16 residues long. Germline values: CDR1 MGHRA, CDR2 YSYEKL. The V end lost 0 bases, the J end lost 7 bases, and 13 bases lay between the germline ends. The CDR3 region is CASSQDRRRGNSPLHF. The CDR3 coding sequence is TGCGCCAGCAGCCAAGACCGACGTCGCGGCAATTCACCCCTCCACTTT.

The table lists this clonotype with many counts. The chain couples TRBV3-1 to TRBJ2-1; TRBD2 matches at 8 bases. The CDR3 contains 16 residues. With 0 bases clipped from V and 8 bases from J, the junction kept 9 bases outside the gene matches. CDR1 and CDR2 from the germline V gene are LGHDT and YNNKEL (reference sequence). The chain's CDR3 is CASSQDVVAGWDEQFF. Written as DNA, the CDR3 is TGTGCCAGCAGCCAAGATGTGGTAGCGGGGTGGGATGAGCAGTTCTTC.

Remarks on this clonotype: A much bigger clone sits one base away, suggesting this may be a read error. This sequence joins TRBV9 and TRBJ2-7; D is ambiguous. This CDR3 has 14 residues. Deletions cut 0 bases from V and 3 bases from J, with 10 bases between. Germline values: CDR1 SGDLS, CDR2 YYNGEE. As DNA, the CDR3 is TGTGCCAGCAGCGTAGCCCCAATAGACTACGAGCAGTACTTC. It translates to CASSVAPIDYEQYF.

This clonotype was observed many times. CDR3 in DNA: TGTGCCAGCAGTGAAGTCAGGGGTTCCAATGAGCAGTTCTTC. It yields the protein CASSEVRGSNEQFF. The chain is built from TRBV2 and TRBJ2-1, with D perhaps TRBD1 (6 bases). V lost 1 base and J 6 bases, leaving 10 bases between the germline ends. Germline CDR1 and CDR2: SNHLY and FYNNEI. This CDR3 has 14 amino acids.